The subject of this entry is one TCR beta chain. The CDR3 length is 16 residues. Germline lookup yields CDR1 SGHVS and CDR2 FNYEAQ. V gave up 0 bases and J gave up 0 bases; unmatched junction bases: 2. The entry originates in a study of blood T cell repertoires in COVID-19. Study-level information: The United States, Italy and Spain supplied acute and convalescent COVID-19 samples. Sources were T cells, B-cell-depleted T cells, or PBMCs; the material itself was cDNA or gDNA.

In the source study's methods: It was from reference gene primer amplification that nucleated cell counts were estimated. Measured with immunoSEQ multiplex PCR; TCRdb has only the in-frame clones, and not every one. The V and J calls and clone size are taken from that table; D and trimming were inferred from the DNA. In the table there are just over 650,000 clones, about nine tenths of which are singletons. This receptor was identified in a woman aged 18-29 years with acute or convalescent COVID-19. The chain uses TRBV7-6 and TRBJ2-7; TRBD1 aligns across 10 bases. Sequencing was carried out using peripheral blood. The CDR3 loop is CASSLARTGGSYEQYF. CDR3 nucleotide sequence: TGTGCCAGCAGCTTAGCGCGGACAGGGGGCTCCTACGAGCAGTACTTC. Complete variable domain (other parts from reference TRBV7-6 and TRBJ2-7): GAGVSQSPRYKVTKRGQDVALRCDPISGHVSLYWYRQALGQGPEFLTYFNYEAQQDKSGLPNDRFSAERPEGSISTLTIQRTEQRDSAMYRCASSLARTGGSYEQYFGPGTRLTVT.